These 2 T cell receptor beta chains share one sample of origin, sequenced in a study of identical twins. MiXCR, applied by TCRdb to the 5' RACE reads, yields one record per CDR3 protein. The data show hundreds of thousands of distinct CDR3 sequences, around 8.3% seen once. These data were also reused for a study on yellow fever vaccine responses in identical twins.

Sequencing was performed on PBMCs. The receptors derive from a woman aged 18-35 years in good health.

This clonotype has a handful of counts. For the CDR3, the DNA is TGTGCCAGCAGCTTGGGGTGGGGGGCAGGCGAGCAGTACTTC. This translates into CASSLGWGAGEQYF. The chain has TRBV5-5 and TRBJ2-7; D assignment may be TRBD1 or TRBD2 (6 bases each). The CDR3 totals 14 residues. CDR1 is SGHKS, CDR2 YYEKEE, per germline (reference sequence). V lost 0 bases and J lost 6, with 13 bases in between.

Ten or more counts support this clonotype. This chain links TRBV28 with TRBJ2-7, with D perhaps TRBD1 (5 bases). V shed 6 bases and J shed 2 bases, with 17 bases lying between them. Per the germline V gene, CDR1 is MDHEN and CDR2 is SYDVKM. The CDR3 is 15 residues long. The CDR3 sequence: CASSQSQAVTYEQYF. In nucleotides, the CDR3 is TGTGCCAGCAGCCAGTCACAGGCGGTTACCTACGAGCAGTACTTC. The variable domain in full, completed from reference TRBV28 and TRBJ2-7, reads DVKVTQSSRYLVKRTGEKVFLECVQDMDHENMFWYRQDPGLGLRLIYFSYDVKMKEKGDIPEGYSVSREKKERFSLILESASTNQTSMYLCASSQSQAVTYEQYFGPGTRLTVT.